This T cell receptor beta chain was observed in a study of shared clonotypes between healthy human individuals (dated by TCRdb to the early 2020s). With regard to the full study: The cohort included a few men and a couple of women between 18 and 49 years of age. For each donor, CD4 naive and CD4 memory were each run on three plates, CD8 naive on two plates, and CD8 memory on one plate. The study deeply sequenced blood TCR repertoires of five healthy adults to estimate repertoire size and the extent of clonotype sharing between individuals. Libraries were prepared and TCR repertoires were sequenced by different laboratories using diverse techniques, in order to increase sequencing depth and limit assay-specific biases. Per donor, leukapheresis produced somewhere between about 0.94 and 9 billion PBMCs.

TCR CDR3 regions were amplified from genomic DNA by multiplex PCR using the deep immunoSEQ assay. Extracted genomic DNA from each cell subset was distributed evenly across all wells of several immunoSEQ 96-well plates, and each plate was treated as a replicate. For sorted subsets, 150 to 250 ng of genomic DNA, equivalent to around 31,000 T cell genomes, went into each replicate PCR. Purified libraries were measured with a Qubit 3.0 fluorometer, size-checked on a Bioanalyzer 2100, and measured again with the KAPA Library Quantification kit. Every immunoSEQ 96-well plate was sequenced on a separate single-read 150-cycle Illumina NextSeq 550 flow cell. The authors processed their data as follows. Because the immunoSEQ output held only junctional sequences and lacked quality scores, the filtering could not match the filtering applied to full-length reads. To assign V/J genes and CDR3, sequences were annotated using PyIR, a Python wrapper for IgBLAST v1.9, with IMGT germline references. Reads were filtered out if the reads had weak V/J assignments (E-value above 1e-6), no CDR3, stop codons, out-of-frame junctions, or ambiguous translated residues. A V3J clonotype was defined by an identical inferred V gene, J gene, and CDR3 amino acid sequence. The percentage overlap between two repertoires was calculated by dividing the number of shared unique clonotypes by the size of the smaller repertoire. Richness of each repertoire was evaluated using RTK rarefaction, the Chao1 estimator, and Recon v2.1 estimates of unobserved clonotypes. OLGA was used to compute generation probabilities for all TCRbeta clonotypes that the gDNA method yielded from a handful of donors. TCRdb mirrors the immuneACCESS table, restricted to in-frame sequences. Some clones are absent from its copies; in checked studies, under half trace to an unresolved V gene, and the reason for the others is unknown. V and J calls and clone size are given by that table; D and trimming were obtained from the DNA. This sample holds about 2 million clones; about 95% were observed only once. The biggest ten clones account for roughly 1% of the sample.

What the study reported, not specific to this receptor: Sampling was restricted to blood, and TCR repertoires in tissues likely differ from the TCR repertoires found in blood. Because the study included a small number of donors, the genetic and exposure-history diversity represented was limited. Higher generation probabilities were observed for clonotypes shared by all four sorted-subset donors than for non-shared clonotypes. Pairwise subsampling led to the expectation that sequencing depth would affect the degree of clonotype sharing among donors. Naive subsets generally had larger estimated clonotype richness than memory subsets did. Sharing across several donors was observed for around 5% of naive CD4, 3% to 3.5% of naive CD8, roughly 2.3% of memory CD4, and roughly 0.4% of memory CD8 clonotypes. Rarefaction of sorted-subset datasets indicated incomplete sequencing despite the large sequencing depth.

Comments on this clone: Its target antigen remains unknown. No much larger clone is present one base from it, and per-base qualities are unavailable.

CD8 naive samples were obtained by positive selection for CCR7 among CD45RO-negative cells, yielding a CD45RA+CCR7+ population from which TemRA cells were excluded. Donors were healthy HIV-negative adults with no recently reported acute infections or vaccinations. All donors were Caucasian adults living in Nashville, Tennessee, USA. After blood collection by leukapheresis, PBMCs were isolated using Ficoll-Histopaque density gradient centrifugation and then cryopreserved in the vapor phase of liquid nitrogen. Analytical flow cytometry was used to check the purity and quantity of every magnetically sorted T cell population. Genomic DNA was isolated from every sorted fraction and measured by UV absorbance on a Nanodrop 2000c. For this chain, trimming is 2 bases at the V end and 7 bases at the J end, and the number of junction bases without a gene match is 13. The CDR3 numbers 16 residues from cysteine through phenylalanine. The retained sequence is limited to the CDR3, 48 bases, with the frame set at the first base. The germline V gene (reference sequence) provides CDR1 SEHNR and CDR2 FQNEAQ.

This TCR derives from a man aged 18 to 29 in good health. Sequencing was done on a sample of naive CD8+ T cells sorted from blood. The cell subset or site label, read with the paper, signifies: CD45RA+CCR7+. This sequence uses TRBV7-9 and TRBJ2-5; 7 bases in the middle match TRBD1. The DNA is TGTGCCAGCAGCTTAAACAGGGGATCTGATCGCGGGACCCAGTACTTC. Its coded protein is CASSLNRGSDRGTQYF.